This T cell receptor (beta chain) was sequenced during a study of blood T cell repertoires in COVID-19. Study summary: The cDNA or gDNA used as material had been derived from T cells, B-cell-depleted T cells, or PBMCs.

Original processing methods: Scientists estimated how many nucleated cells there were by amplifying reference gene primers. Assay: immunoSEQ multiplex PCR; the TCRdb copy retains only in-frame clones and omits some. The V and J calls and the clone size are those of that table, but D and trimming were determined from the DNA. The table includes roughly 230,000 clones, roughly 90% detected once. The V end was cut by 0 bases, the J end by 3 bases, with 11 bases between. Per germline, CDR1 LGHNA and CDR2 YNFKEQ. The CDR3 has 15 residues. Source material: peripheral blood. The genes are TRBV4-2 and TRBJ1-2; D is unclear. This clonotype was sampled from a woman aged 60-75 years with COVID-19, enrolled during active disease. In DNA, the CDR3 is TGTGCCAGCAGCCAAGAGTGGTCAACGGACTATGGCTACACCTTC. Amino acids: CASSQEWSTDYGYTF.